This TCR beta chain was retrieved from a study of blood T cell repertoires in COVID-19. The participants were between 18 and 89 years old and came from 24 US areas. This clone was found many times. The assay was immunoSEQ multiplex PCR, and TCRdb's table has in-frame clones only and misses some. Here the sample spans approximately 230,000 clones, almost 90% being singletons. Germline V lookup: CDR1 SGHVS, CDR2 FQNEAQ. V dropped 4 bases and J dropped 5 bases, with 12 bases sitting between them. The CDR3 has 13 amino acids. Sample: PBMCs or T cells enriched from blood (not recorded which). The TCR sequence derives from a woman between 50 and 59 years old with acute COVID-19. J is TRBJ2-7 and V is TRBV7-8; TRBD2 is a possible D gene (6 bases). CDR3 nucleotides: TGTGCCAGCAGCTATGTGGCGGGGCACGAGCAGTACTTC. Its translation: CASSYVAGHEQYF.